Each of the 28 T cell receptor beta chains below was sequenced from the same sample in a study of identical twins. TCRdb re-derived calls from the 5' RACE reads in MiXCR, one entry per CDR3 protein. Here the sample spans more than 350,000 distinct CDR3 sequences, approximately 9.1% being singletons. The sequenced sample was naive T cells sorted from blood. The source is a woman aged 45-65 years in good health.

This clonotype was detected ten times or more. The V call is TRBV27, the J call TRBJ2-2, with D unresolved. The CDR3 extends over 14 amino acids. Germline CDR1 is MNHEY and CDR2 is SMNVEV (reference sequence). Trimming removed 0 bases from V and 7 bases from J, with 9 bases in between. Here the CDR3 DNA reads TGTGCCAGCAGTTTATCGATCGGCCACGGGGAGCTGTTTTTT. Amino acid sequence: CASSLSIGHGELFF.

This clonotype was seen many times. The CDR3 loop is CASRRTGARVLTGELFF. CDR3 DNA: TGTGCCAGCAGACGGACAGGGGCGCGTGTTCTTACCGGGGAGCTGTTTTTT. The chain is built from TRBV6-1 and TRBJ2-2; TRBD1 matches 9 bases. The CDR3 covers 17 residues. Trimming at V came to 6 bases and at J to 5 bases, leaving 13 bases not matched to a gene. CDR1 MNHNS and CDR2 SASEGT come from the germline V gene.

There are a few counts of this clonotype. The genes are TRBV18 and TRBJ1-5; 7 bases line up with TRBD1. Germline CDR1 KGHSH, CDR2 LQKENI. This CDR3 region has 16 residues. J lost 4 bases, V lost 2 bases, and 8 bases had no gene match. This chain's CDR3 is CASSPDRDGINQPQHF. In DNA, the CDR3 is TGTGCCAGCTCACCAGACAGGGATGGGATTAATCAGCCCCAGCATTTT.

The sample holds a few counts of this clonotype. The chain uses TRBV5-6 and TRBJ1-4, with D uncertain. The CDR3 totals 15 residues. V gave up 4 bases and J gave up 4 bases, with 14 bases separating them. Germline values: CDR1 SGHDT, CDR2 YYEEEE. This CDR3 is CASSSIGGINEKLFF. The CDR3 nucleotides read TGTGCCAGCAGCAGCATCGGTGGAATTAATGAAAAACTGTTTTTT.

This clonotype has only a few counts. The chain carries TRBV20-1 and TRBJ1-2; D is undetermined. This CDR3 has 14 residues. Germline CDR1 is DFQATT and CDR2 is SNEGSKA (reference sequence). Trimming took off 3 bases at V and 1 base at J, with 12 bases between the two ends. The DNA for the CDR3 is TGCAGTGCTAGCCCACTGACGCTTAACTATGGCTACACCTTC. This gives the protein CSASPLTLNYGYTF.

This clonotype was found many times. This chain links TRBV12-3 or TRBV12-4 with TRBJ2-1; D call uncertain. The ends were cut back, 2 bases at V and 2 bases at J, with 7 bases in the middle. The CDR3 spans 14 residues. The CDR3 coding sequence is TGTGCCAGCAGTTTATCGGATCCCTACAATGAGCAGTTCTTC. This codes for CASSLSDPYNEQFF.

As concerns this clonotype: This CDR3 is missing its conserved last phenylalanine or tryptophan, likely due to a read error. The CDR3 spells CASSLGGSSYEQYD. For the CDR3, the DNA is TGCGCCAGCAGCTTGGGCGGCAGCTCCTACGAGCAGTACGAC. The V call is TRBV5-1, the J call TRBJ2-7; no clear D gene. There are 14 residues in the CDR3. Trimming cost V 0 bases and J 0 bases, with 7 bases left between them. Per the germline V gene, CDR1 is SGHRS and CDR2 is YFSETQ.

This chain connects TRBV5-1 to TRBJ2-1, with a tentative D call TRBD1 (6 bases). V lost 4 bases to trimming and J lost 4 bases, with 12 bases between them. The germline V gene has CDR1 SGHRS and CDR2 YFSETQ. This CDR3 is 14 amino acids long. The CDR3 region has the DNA TGCGCCAGCAGCACGGACAGCTGGTACAATGAGCAGTTCTTC. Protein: CASSTDSWYNEQFF.

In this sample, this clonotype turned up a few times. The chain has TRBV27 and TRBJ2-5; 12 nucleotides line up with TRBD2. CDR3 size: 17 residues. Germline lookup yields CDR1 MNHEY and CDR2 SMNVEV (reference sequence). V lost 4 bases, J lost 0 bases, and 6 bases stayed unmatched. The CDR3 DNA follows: TGTGCCAGCAGTTCCTCCGGACTAGCGGGATACCAAGAGACCCAGTACTTC. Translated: CASSSSGLAGYQETQYF.

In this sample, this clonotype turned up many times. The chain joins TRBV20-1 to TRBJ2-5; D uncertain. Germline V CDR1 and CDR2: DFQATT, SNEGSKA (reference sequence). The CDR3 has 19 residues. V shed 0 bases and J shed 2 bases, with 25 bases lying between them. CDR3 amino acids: CSARDSRASPSFFQETQYF. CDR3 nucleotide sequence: TGCAGTGCTAGAGATTCAAGGGCCAGCCCGTCGTTTTTTCAAGAGACCCAGTACTTC.

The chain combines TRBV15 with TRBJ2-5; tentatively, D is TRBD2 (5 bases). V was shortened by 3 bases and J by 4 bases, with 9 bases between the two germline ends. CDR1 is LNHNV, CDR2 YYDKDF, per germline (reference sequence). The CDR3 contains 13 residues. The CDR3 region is CATSRGEGETQYF. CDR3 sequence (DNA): TGTGCCACCAGCAGGGGAGAAGGAGAGACCCAGTACTTC.

In nucleotides, the CDR3 is TGTGCCAGCAGCCCTCCCGGCCTTGGTGAGCAGTTCTTC. This encodes CASSPPGLGEQFF. The rearrangement links TRBV3-1 to TRBJ2-1, with D unclear. CDR1 and CDR2 from the germline V gene are LGHDT and YNNKEL (reference sequence). The CDR3 runs 13 residues. V dropped 4 bases and J dropped 9 bases, with 13 bases sitting between them.

The CDR3 here is CASRSLQGLKDEQFF. The CDR3 region has the DNA TGTGCCAGCAGAAGCCTTCAGGGACTGAAGGATGAGCAGTTCTTC. The chain employs TRBV5-5 and TRBJ2-1; tentative D call: TRBD2 (6 bases). V was trimmed by 5 bases and J by 8 bases, leaving 20 bases between them. The V gene's germline CDR1 is SGHKS and CDR2 YYEKEE (reference sequence). CDR3 size: 15 residues.

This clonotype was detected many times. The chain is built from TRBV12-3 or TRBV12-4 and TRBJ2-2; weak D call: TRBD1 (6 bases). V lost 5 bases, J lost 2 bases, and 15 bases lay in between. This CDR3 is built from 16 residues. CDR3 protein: CASSRPGQTNTGELFF. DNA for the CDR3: TGTGCCAGCAGTCGCCCCGGACAGACTAACACCGGGGAGCTGTTTTTT.

Written as DNA, the CDR3 is TGCGCCAGCAGCTTGGTAGGGAGGGCAACTAATGAAAAACTGTTTTTT. The encoded protein is CASSLVGRATNEKLFF. The chain combines TRBV5-1 with TRBJ1-4, with unresolved D. CDR3 length: 16 residues. Per germline, CDR1 SGHRS and CDR2 YFSETQ. V lost 0 bases and J 0 bases, leaving 9 bases between the germline ends. Looking up the rest from reference TRBV5-1 and TRBJ1-4 gives the full variable domain: KAGVTQTPRYLIKTRGQQVTLSCSPISGHRSVSWYQQTPGQGLQFLFEYFSETQRNKGNFPGRFSGRQFSNSRSEMNVSTLELGDSALYLCASSLVGRATNEKLFFGSGTQLSVL.

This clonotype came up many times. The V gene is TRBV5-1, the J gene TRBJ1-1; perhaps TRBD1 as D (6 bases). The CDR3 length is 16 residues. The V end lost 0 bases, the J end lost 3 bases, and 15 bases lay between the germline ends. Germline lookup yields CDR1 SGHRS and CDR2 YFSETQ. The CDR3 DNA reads TGCGCCAGCAGCTTGGCGGTAACAGGGAGGGACACTGAAGCTTTCTTT. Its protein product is CASSLAVTGRDTEAFF.

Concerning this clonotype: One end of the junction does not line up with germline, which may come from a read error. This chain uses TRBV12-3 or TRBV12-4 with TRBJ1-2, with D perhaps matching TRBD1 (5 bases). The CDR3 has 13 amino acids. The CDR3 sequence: CASRRGSGLDPHF. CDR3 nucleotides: TGTGCCAGCAGGAGGGGTAGCGGGTTGGACCCACACTTC.

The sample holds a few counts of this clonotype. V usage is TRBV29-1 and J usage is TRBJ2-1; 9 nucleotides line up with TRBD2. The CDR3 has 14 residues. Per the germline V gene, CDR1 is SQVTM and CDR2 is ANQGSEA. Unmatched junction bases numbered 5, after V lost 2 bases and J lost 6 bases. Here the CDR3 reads CSVELAGEGNEQFF. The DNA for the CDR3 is TGCAGCGTTGAATTAGCGGGAGAGGGCAATGAGCAGTTCTTC.

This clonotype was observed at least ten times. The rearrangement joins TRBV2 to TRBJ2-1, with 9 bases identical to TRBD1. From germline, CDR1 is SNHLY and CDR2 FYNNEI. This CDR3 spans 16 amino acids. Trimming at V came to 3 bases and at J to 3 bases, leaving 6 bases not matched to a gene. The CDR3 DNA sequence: TGTGCCAGCAGTGAGCTGGACAGGGGCGGCTACAATGAGCAGTTCTTC. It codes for CASSELDRGGYNEQFF.

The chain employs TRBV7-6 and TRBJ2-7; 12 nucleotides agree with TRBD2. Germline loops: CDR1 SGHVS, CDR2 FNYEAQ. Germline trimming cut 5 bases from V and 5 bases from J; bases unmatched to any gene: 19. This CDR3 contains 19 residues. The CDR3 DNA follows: TGTGCCAGCAGCCCCCTCCTAGCGGGAGGGCCGACTGACAAGGACGAGCAGTACGTC. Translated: CASSPLLAGGPTDKDEQYV.

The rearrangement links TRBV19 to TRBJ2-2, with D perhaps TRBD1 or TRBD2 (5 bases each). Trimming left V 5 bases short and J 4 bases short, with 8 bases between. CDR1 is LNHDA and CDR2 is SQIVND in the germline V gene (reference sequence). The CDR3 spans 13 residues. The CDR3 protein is CASSWGSTGELFF. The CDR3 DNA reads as TGTGCCAGTAGTTGGGGGAGCACCGGGGAGCTGTTTTTT.

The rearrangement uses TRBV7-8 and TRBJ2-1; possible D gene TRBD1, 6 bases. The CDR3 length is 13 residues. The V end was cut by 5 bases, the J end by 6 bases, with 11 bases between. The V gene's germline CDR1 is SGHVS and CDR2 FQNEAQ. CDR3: CASSLDRLNEQFF. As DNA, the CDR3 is TGTGCCAGCAGCCTCGACAGGCTCAATGAGCAGTTCTTC.

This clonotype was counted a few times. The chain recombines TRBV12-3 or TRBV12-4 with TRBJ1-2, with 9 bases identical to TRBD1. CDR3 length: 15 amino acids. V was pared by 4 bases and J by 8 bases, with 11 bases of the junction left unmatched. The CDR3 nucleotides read TGTGCCAGCAGTTCCCCGGACAGGGGAGGAACGGGCTACACCTTC. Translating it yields CASSSPDRGGTGYTF.

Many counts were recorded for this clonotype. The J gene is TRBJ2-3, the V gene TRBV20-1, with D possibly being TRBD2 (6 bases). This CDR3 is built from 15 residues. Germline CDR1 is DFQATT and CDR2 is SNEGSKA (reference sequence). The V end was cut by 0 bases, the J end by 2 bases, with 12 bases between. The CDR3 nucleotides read TGCAGTGCTAGAGATCACGGCGGGAACACAGATACGCAGTATTTT. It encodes CSARDHGGNTDTQYF.

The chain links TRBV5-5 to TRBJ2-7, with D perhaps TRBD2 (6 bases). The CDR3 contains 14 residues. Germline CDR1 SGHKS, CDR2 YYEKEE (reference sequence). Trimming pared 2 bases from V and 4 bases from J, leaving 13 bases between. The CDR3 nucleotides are TGTGCCAGCAGCTTCGGGGGATTACTGTACGAGCAGTACGTC. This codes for CASSFGGLLYEQYV.

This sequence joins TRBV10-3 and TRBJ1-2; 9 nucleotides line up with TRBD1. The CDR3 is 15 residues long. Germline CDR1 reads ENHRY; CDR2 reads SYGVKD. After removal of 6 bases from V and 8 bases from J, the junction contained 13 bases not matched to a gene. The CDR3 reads CAIRPTRDRESGYTF. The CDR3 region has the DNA TGTGCCATCAGACCGACTAGGGACAGGGAAAGCGGCTACACCTTC.

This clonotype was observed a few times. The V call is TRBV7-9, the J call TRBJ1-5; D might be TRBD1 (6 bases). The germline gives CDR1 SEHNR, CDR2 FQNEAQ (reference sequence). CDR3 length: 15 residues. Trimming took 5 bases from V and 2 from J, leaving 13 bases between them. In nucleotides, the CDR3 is TGTGCCAGCAGCCAACAGGGAATCGGCAATCAGCCCCAGCATTTT. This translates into CASSQQGIGNQPQHF.

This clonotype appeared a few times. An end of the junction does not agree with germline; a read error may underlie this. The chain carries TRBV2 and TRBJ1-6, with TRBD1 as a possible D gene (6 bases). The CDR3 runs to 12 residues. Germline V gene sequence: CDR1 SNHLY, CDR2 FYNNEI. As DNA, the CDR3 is TGTGCCAGCTGTGACAGGATTTCACCCCTCCACTTT. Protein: CASCDRISPLHF. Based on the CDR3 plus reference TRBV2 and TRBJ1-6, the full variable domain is EPEVTQTPSHQVTQMGQEVILRCVPISNHLYFYWYRQILGQKVEFLVSFYNNEISEKSEIFDDQFSVERPDGSNFTLKIRSTKLEDSAMYFCASCDRISPLHFGNGTRLTVT.